This T cell receptor (beta chain) is from a study of blood T cell repertoires in COVID-19. Background on the study: Sources were T cells, B-cell-depleted T cells, or PBMCs; the material itself was cDNA or gDNA.

Enrolled during active infection, Seattle patients were then followed longitudinally. Germline-derived CDR1 and CDR2 are MNHNS and SASEGT. V shed 1 base and J 8 bases; nucleotides not matched to a gene: 5. The CDR3 has 14 amino acids. Method: immunoSEQ multiplex PCR; TCRdb's copy keeps in-frame clones and lacks some. The sample has about 120,000 clones; approximately 89% are singletons. Sequences were obtained from peripheral blood. The sequence was obtained from a woman aged 70-85 years with COVID-19, enrolled during active disease. The rearrangement joins TRBV6-1 to TRBJ1-2, with 9 bases lining up with TRBD1. As DNA, the CDR3 is TGTGCCAGCAGTGAAGACAGGGGGCCGTGGGGCTACACCTTC. Translated: CASSEDRGPWGYTF.